Listed here are 18 T cell receptor beta chains from one sample, sequenced in a study of cytomegalovirus exposure and HLA in healthy donors. Primers: 60 Vbeta forward and 13 Jbeta reverse. TCRdb's copy holds only in-frame clones and misses some; the assay was immunoSEQ multiplex PCR. The sample carries about 100,000 clones, approximately 78% recorded once. Sequenced: PBMCs. The receptors stem from a woman in her thirties or forties in good health and CMV-seronegative.

The V call is TRBV7-2, the J call TRBJ2-3; D uncertain. Trimming cost V 0 bases and J 2 bases, with 6 bases left between them. Germline lookup yields CDR1 SGHTA and CDR2 FQGNSA. The CDR3 covers 14 residues. CDR3 in DNA: TGTGCCAGCAGCTTAGCACATACCACAGATACGCAGTATTTT. It translates to CASSLAHTTDTQYF.

The rearrangement joins TRBV7-3 to TRBJ2-2, with 9 bases aligning to TRBD2. Per germline, CDR1 SGHTA and CDR2 FQGTGA. After removal of 3 bases from V and 8 bases from J, the junction contained 13 bases not matched to a gene. The CDR3 contains 17 residues. As DNA, the CDR3 is TGTGCCAGCAGCTTGGCGGGAACTAGCGGGCCCCAGGGGGAGCTGTTTTTT. Translated, it gives CASSLAGTSGPQGELFF.

J is TRBJ1-2 and V is TRBV2; D is uncertain. CDR1 and CDR2 from the germline V gene are SNHLY and FYNNEI. The CDR3 is 13 amino acids. Trimming took off 5 bases at V and 0 bases at J, with 7 bases between the two ends. The CDR3 region is CASSPGANYGYTF. Here the CDR3 DNA reads TGTGCCAGCAGTCCCGGGGCTAACTATGGCTACACCTTC. Full variable domain (rest looked up from reference TRBV2 and TRBJ1-2): EPEVTQTPSHQVTQMGQEVILRCVPISNHLYFYWYRQILGQKVEFLVSFYNNEISEKSEIFDDQFSVERPDGSNFTLKIRSTKLEDSAMYFCASSPGANYGYTFGSGTRLTVV.

The chain combines TRBV7-9 with TRBJ2-7, with 8 positions matching TRBD1. Trimming at V came to 5 bases and at J to 5 bases, leaving 11 bases not matched to a gene. The germline V gene encodes CDR1 SEHNR and CDR2 FQNEAQ (reference sequence). The CDR3 has 15 residues. DNA for the CDR3: TGTGCCAGCAGCCCCCCCGGACAGGGTTTTAACGAGCAGTACTTC. Translated, it gives CASSPPGQGFNEQYF.

The rearrangement uses TRBV11-3 and TRBJ2-3, with 10 bases matching TRBD2. V shed 5 bases and J 4 bases; nucleotides not matched to a gene: 9. The germline CDR1 and CDR2 sequences are SGHNT and YENEEA. CDR3 size: 16 residues. CDR3 protein: CASSQGLAGESDTQYF. The CDR3 nucleotides are TGTGCCAGCAGCCAGGGTCTAGCGGGAGAGTCAGATACGCAGTATTTT. The full variable domain, rest sourced from reference TRBV11-3 and TRBJ2-3, is EAGVVQSPRYKIIEKKQPVAFWCNPISGHNTLYWYLQNLGQGPELLIRYENEEAVDDSQLPKDRFSAERLKGVDSTLKIQPAELGDSAVYLCASSQGLAGESDTQYFGPGTRLTVL.

The rearrangement joins TRBV19 to TRBJ2-1; D unresolved. Between the trimmed V and J ends, which lost 1 base and 6 bases, there was a span of 4 bases. The CDR3 runs to 12 residues. CDR1 is LNHDA and CDR2 is SQIVND in the germline V gene (reference sequence). CDR3 nucleotides: TGTGCCAGTAGTATAGTCATCAATGAGCAGTTCTTC. Translating it yields CASSIVINEQFF.

The V gene is TRBV25-1, the J gene TRBJ2-7; D unclear. Per the germline V gene, CDR1 is MGHDK and CDR2 is SYGVNS. This CDR3 is 13 amino acids long. Trimming removed 8 bases at V and 4 bases at J, with 15 bases between. CDR3 loop: CASAAPHMYEQYF. CDR3 coding DNA: TGTGCCAGCGCGGCCCCCCATATGTACGAGCAGTACTTC.

This clone was recorded a few times. The V call is TRBV7-6, the J call TRBJ1-5, with D maybe TRBD1 (6 bases). In germline, CDR1 is SGHVS, CDR2 FNYEAQ. CDR3 size: 13 residues. Trimming removed 4 bases from V and 15 bases from J, with 19 bases in between. The CDR3: CASSSTPGAPGHF. CDR3 in DNA: TGTGCCAGCAGCTCTACCCCAGGGGCCCCAGGGCATTTT.

The chain couples TRBV11-2 to TRBJ2-7; 7 nucleotides match TRBD2. The length of the CDR3 is 13 residues. Germline CDR1 reads SGHAT; CDR2 reads FQNNGV. With 3 bases clipped from V and 3 bases from J, the junction kept 2 bases outside the gene matches. The CDR3 here is CASSLGLIYEQYF. The CDR3 DNA sequence: TGTGCCAGCAGCTTGGGACTAATCTACGAGCAGTACTTC.

This clone was recorded once. V gene TRBV18 combines with J gene TRBJ2-1; TRBD2 matches 8 bases. The CDR3 contains 15 residues. The germline V gene has CDR1 KGHSH and CDR2 LQKENI. V gave up 2 bases and J gave up 7 bases; unmatched junction bases: 7. CDR3 sequence: CASSPSLAGENEQFF. For the CDR3, the DNA is TGTGCCAGCTCACCAAGTCTAGCGGGTGAGAATGAGCAGTTCTTC.

The chain couples TRBV7-8 to TRBJ1-4; D is ambiguous. Trimming stripped 7 bases from V and 0 bases from J, with 9 bases between. The CDR3 consists of 14 residues. Germline V CDR1 and CDR2: SGHVS, FQNEAQ. The CDR3 DNA is TGTGCCAGCAAAGTCGGTGCAACTAATGAAAAACTGTTTTTT. The encoded protein is CASKVGATNEKLFF.

The sample holds one count of this clone. The chain joins TRBV2 to TRBJ2-1, with 9 nucleotides matching TRBD2. The CDR3 is 19 residues long. Trimming took 1 base from V and 6 from J; bases not matched to a gene: 16. Germline CDR1 is SNHLY and CDR2 is FYNNEI. Written as DNA, the CDR3 is TGTGCCAGCAGTGAAGTCGCTTCCGGGCTAGCGGGAAAACTCAATGAGCAGTTCTTC. Protein sequence: CASSEVASGLAGKLNEQFF.

This clone was recorded once. The chain couples TRBV19 to TRBJ2-7, with D tentatively TRBD2 (7 bases). CDR3 length: 14 residues. Germline-derived CDR1 and CDR2 are LNHDA and SQIVND (reference sequence). V dropped 9 bases and J dropped 2 bases, with 17 bases sitting between them. CDR3 in DNA: TGTGCCAGAAGGGGGGGCGGGTTCACCTACGAGCAGTACTTC. Translated, it gives CARRGGGFTYEQYF.

This clone was seen a few times. The genes are TRBV5-8 and TRBJ1-5, with TRBD1 matching 7 bases. The germline V gene has CDR1 SGHTS and CDR2 YDEGEE. This CDR3 contains 14 residues. V gave up 2 bases and J gave up 6 bases; unmatched junction bases: 5. The CDR3 DNA follows: TGTGCCAGCAGCTTATACAGGGGAGGTCAGCCCCAGCATTTT. This encodes CASSLYRGGQPQHF.

V gene TRBV5-1 combines with J gene TRBJ2-7, with D perhaps TRBD2 (7 bases). With 4 bases removed from V and 2 bases from J, the gap between germline ends came to 19 bases. The CDR3 is 16 amino acids. Germline values: CDR1 SGHRS, CDR2 YFSETQ. CDR3 in DNA: TGCGCCAGCAGCCCCGGCGGGGGCGGGTGGACCTACGAGCAGTACTTC. The encoded protein is CASSPGGGGWTYEQYF.

This clone was picked up a small number of times. J is TRBJ2-1 and V is TRBV28; tentative D call: TRBD2 (5 bases). Germline V gives CDR1 MDHEN, CDR2 SYDVKM. The CDR3 has 15 residues. The V end lost 7 bases, the J end lost 0 bases, and 13 bases lay between the germline ends. In nucleotides, the CDR3 is TGTGCCAGCAAACCGGACTTCCGCTCCTACAATGAGCAGTTCTTC. Protein sequence: CASKPDFRSYNEQFF.

The sample holds a few counts of this clone. V usage is TRBV12-5 and J usage is TRBJ1-1; TRBD1 agrees at 8 bases. J lost 2 bases, V lost 5 bases, and 10 bases had no gene match. There are 16 residues in the CDR3. Germline CDR1 and CDR2: LGHNT and FRNRAP. Here the CDR3 reads CASGLGTGATNTEAFF. The CDR3 DNA follows: TGTGCTAGTGGTCTCGGGACAGGCGCCACCAACACTGAAGCTTTCTTT.

The chain recombines TRBV5-6 with TRBJ2-1; the D gene is possibly TRBD1 (6 bases). The CDR3 has 15 residues. Germline V gene data show CDR1 as SGHDT and CDR2 as YYEEEE. V lost 1 base and J 6 bases, leaving 14 bases between the germline ends. The DNA of the CDR3 is TGTGCCAGCAGCTTGATCGGGACAACGCCCAATGAGCAGTTCTTC. This sequence encodes CASSLIGTTPNEQFF. Looking up the rest from reference TRBV5-6 and TRBJ2-1 gives the full variable domain: DAGVTQSPTHLIKTRGQQVTLRCSPKSGHDTVSWYQQALGQGPQFIFQYYEEEERQRGNFPDRFSGHQFPNYSSELNVNALLLGDSALYLCASSLIGTTPNEQFFGPGTRLTVL.